The source of this TCR beta chain is a study of Graves' ophthalmopathy and Graves' hyperthyroidism. Study as a whole: The authors defined stable hyperthyroidism as no ophthalmopathy within 18 months of follow-up.

The length of the CDR3 is 15 residues. Germline CDR1 LNHDA, CDR2 SQIVND (reference sequence). V trimming: 8 bases; J trimming: 3 bases; junction bases outside the gene matches: 12. In this sample, this clonotype turned up many times. Amplification of the TCR beta CDR3 regions used RNA transcripts (as template). Investigators did first-round RT-PCR with HTBI primers, then second-round multiplex PCR. A single record per CDR3 protein comes from TCRdb applying MiXCR to the multiplex PCR reads. Of about 1.2 million distinct CDR3 sequences detected, 36% appear once; the ten largest clones hold over 8.5%. The chain has TRBV19 and TRBJ1-1, with 7 bases matching TRBD1. The origin of this receptor is an adult man with Graves' hyperthyroidism. The sample consisted of peripheral blood or thyroid tissue (not recorded which). CDR3 nucleotide sequence: TGTGCCAGTGTCTCCGGACAGGTGATCGACACTGAAGCTTTCTTT. It encodes CASVSGQVIDTEAFF.